The clone carrying this TCR beta chain came up many times. Antigen unknown. This entry is derived from a study of Graves' ophthalmopathy and Graves' hyperthyroidism. At the level of the study: Before any treatment, peripheral blood was taken at the initial diagnosis. Study-level results: A model of 13 signatures distinguished ophthalmopathy from stable hyperthyroidism at around 90% sensitivity and about 80% specificity.

The authors amplified TCR beta CDR3 regions, and they did so from RNA transcripts for repertoire sequencing. The workflow started with a first-round RT-PCR run with HTBI primers and then moved on to a second-round multiplex PCR. A single record per CDR3 protein comes from TCRdb applying MiXCR to the multiplex PCR reads. The sample yields 620,000 or so distinct CDR3 sequences, 20% to 25% seen once. Symptoms, serum thyroxine and TRAb, thyroid ultrasound, and orbital computed tomography formed the diagnostic basis. The sequence was collected from a young woman with stable Graves' hyperthyroidism. Some clones in this sample may be carry-over from other donors' samples. Sequencing input: peripheral blood.

The CDR3 DNA reads as TGTGCCAGCAGCTACAGGGGGGATAGCAATCAGCCCCAGCATTTT. Amino acid sequence: CASSYRGDSNQPQHF. The chain uses TRBV12-3 or TRBV12-4 and TRBJ1-5, with 8 bases matching TRBD1. V lost 6 bases and J lost 0; bases outside the gene matches: 4. The CDR3 spans 15 residues.